These 27 T cell receptor beta chains came from one sample sequenced in a study of early T cells in non-severe SARS-CoV-2 infection. One entry per CDR3 protein results from TCRdb running MiXCR on the 5' RACE reads. Found here are about 49,000 distinct CDR3 sequences, about 12% of them singletons; the top ten hold 9.1%. The sequenced sample consisted of whole blood. The source of these receptors is an adult who was a healthcare worker with PCR-confirmed SARS-CoV-2 infection or an uninfected control (not recorded which).

Ten or more counts support this clonotype. CDR3 region: CACGQGETGELFF. The CDR3 DNA is TGTGCCTGCGGGCAGGGAGAGACCGGGGAGCTGTTTTTT. V and J are TRBV18 and TRBJ2-2; the D call may be TRBD1 or TRBD2 (5 bases each). This CDR3 contains 13 residues. The V gene's germline CDR1 is KGHSH and CDR2 LQKENI. Trimming shortened V by 11 bases and J by 5 bases, and 15 bases separated the two germline ends.

V gene TRBV29-1 combines with J gene TRBJ2-1, with 8 bases fitting TRBD2. V lost 3 bases to trimming and J lost 5 bases; unmatched junction nucleotides: 6. Germline-derived CDR1 and CDR2 are SQVTM and ANQGSEA. The CDR3 length is 14 residues. The DNA for the CDR3 is TGCAGCGTTGATTTTAGCGGGAAGAACAATGAGCAGTTCTTC. As protein: CSVDFSGKNNEQFF.

J is TRBJ2-3 and V is TRBV4-3; D gene uncertain. Germline values: CDR1 LGHNA, CDR2 YSLEER. CDR3 length: 10 residues. The germline V and J ends were trimmed by 7 bases and 6 bases, with 5 bases remaining between them. The CDR3 region has the DNA TGCGCCAGCAAGGCTGATACGCAGTATTTT. Translated: CASKADTQYF.

The rearrangement links TRBV6-2 or TRBV6-3 to TRBJ2-3, with TRBD2 identical over 10 bases. Germline values: CDR1 MNHEY, CDR2 SVGEGT. The CDR3 totals 15 residues. The V gene end was trimmed by 5 bases and the J gene end by 0 bases; junction bases not matched to a gene: 2. The CDR3: CASSRTSGSTDTQYF. The CDR3 DNA follows: TGTGCCAGCAGTAGGACTAGCGGCAGCACAGATACGCAGTATTTT.

J is TRBJ2-3 and V is TRBV25-1; the D gene is possibly TRBD1 (6 bases). The CDR3 sequence is 14 residues long. Trimming stripped 4 bases from V and 4 bases from J, with 12 bases between. Germline CDR1 is MGHDK and CDR2 is SYGVNS. CDR3 amino acids: CASSGGQGSDTQYF. The CDR3 nucleotides read TGTGCCAGCAGTGGGGGGCAGGGGTCAGATACGCAGTATTTT. Together with reference TRBV25-1 and TRBJ2-3, the CDR3 gives the full variable domain: EADIYQTPRYLVIGTGKKITLECSQTMGHDKMYWYQQDPGMELHLIHYSYGVNSTEKGDLSSESTVSRIRTEHFPLTLESARPSHTSQYLCASSGGQGSDTQYFGPGTRLTVL.

This clonotype was counted many times. The genes are TRBV15 and TRBJ2-5, with 7 nucleotides matching TRBD2. The CDR3 contains 13 residues. With V trimmed by 5 bases and J by 3 bases, 3 bases remained unmatched. Per germline, CDR1 LNHNV and CDR2 YYDKDF (reference sequence). CDR3 sequence reads: CATSWGGEETQYF. In nucleotides, the CDR3 is TGTGCCACCAGCTGGGGGGGGGAAGAGACCCAGTACTTC.

Many counts were recorded for this clonotype. This rearrangement joins TRBV18 to TRBJ2-1, with TRBD1 as a possible D gene (6 bases). The germline V gene has CDR1 KGHSH and CDR2 LQKENI. Trimming pared 5 bases from V and 4 bases from J, leaving 12 bases between. CDR3 length equals 14 residues. The CDR3 sequence is CASSSSGEYNEQFF. CDR3 DNA: TGTGCCAGCTCAAGTTCAGGGGAGTACAATGAGCAGTTCTTC.

The rearrangement joins TRBV5-6 to TRBJ2-5; 7 positions match TRBD1. From germline, CDR1 is SGHDT and CDR2 YYEEEE. Trimming cost V 4 bases and J 2 bases; bases outside gene matches: 5. The CDR3 has 14 amino acids. CDR3 coding DNA: TGTGCCAGCAGCCACGGGACAGCTCAAGAGACCCAGTACTTC. This translates into CASSHGTAQETQYF. The whole variable domain, filled in from reference TRBV5-6 and TRBJ2-5, reads DAGVTQSPTHLIKTRGQQVTLRCSPKSGHDTVSWYQQALGQGPQFIFQYYEEEERQRGNFPDRFSGHQFPNYSSELNVNALLLGDSALYLCASSHGTAQETQYFGPGTRLLVL.

This clonotype occurred many times. The chain's CDR3 is CASSEQDRGTEAFF. The CDR3 DNA is TGTGCCAGCAGTGAACAGGACCGGGGGACTGAAGCTTTCTTT. The chain employs TRBV25-1 and TRBJ1-1, with a tentative D call TRBD1 (5 bases). The CDR3 spans 14 residues. CDR1 MGHDK and CDR2 SYGVNS come from the germline V gene. V lost 2 bases and J lost 5, with 12 bases in between.

This clonotype appeared many times. The chain links TRBV28 to TRBJ2-7, with TRBD1 matching over 9 bases. The J segment lost 8 bases and the V segment lost 0 bases, leaving 5 bases of the junction unmatched. Germline V gene data show CDR1 as MDHEN and CDR2 as SYDVKM. The CDR3 length is 14 residues. The CDR3 DNA sequence: TGTGCCAGCAGTTTATGGAGGACAGGGGTGAAGCAGTACTTC. It is translated as CASSLWRTGVKQYF.

The sample holds many counts of this clonotype. The V gene is TRBV27, the J gene TRBJ1-2, with 8 bases fitting TRBD1. This CDR3 region has 14 residues. V lost 4 bases, J lost 3 bases, and 4 bases stayed unmatched. Germline CDR1 reads MNHEY; CDR2 reads SMNVEV (reference sequence). The CDR3 bases are TGTGCCAGCAGTTGGACAGGGAACCACTATGGCTACACCTTC. This gives the protein CASSWTGNHYGYTF.

This clonotype was seen repeatedly, ten times or more. The genes are TRBV19 and TRBJ1-2; 9 positions match TRBD1. V shed 5 bases, J shed 6 bases, and the junction held 4 bases outside the gene matches. This CDR3 comprises 13 residues. CDR1 is LNHDA and CDR2 is SQIVND in the germline V gene (reference sequence). The DNA for the CDR3 is TGTGCCAGTAGTTTTCGACAGGGGGATGGCTACACCTTC. Its translation: CASSFRQGDGYTF. Drawing the rest from reference TRBV19 and TRBJ1-2, the complete variable domain is DGGITQSPKYLFRKEGQNVTLSCEQNLNHDAMYWYRQDPGQGLRLIYYSQIVNDFQKGDIAEGYSVSREKKESFPLTVTSAQKNPTAFYLCASSFRQGDGYTFGSGTRLTVV.

This clonotype was counted many times. V and J are TRBV28 and TRBJ1-5; perhaps TRBD1 as D (5 bases). Trimming stripped 2 bases from V and 7 bases from J, with 12 bases between. CDR3 length: 14 residues. CDR1 is MDHEN and CDR2 is SYDVKM in the germline V gene. Written as DNA, the CDR3 is TGTGCCAGCAGTTTAGTAGGGGCGACGCAGCCCCAGCATTTT. Translating it yields CASSLVGATQPQHF.

The V and J genes are TRBV12-3 or TRBV12-4 and TRBJ1-2; D remains ambiguous. Trimming removed 3 bases at V and 4 bases at J, with 9 bases between. This CDR3 is 13 amino acids long. CDR3: CASSFEGSYGYTF. The CDR3 bases are TGTGCCAGCAGTTTTGAGGGTAGCTATGGCTACACCTTC.

This clonotype was counted ten times or more. This chain joins TRBV27 and TRBJ2-2; 7 bases align to TRBD1. The CDR3 is made up of 16 amino acids. Trimming took 3 bases from V and 7 from J; bases not matched to a gene: 11. Germline CDR1 MNHEY, CDR2 SMNVEV (reference sequence). CDR3 loop: CASSLKGAQGVGELFF. CDR3 bases: TGTGCCAGCAGTTTGAAGGGAGCCCAGGGGGTCGGGGAGCTGTTTTTT.

This clonotype showed up just a few times. The V call is TRBV6-5, the J call TRBJ1-1; D possibly corresponds to TRBD1 (6 bases). Germline assignment: CDR1 MNHEY and CDR2 SVGAGI. The length of the CDR3 is 16 residues. The V gene lost 2 bases and the J gene lost 1 base, with 14 bases spanning the gap. DNA of the CDR3: TGTGCCAGCAGTTACCTGTCAGGGGCTACGAACACTGAAGCTTTCTTT. Protein: CASSYLSGATNTEAFF.

This clonotype came up many times. The chain joins TRBV7-2 to TRBJ2-5; D gene uncertain. The CDR3 has 13 residues. Germline V gene data show CDR1 as SGHTA and CDR2 as FQGNSA. The ends were cut back, 1 base at V and 5 bases at J, with 8 bases in the middle. DNA of the CDR3: TGTGCCAGCAGCTTAGTAAGGATGGAGACCCAGTACTTC. Translating gives CASSLVRMETQYF.

This chain joins TRBV11-1 and TRBJ2-2, with 9 bases fitting TRBD1. The CDR3 extends over 14 amino acids. Germline V CDR1 and CDR2: SGHAT, FQDESV (reference sequence). V was clipped by 8 bases and J by 5 bases; unmatched bases: 6. The CDR3 coding sequence is TGTGCCAGCCGCCGGACAGGGGTGACCGGGGAGCTGTTTTTT. Amino acids: CASRRTGVTGELFF.

This clonotype has just a few counts. This chain uses TRBV4-3 with TRBJ2-1; a possible D gene is TRBD2 (6 bases). The CDR3 length is 13 residues. The V gene lost 5 bases and the J gene lost 4 bases, with 9 bases spanning the gap. Germline V CDR1 and CDR2: LGHNA, YSLEER. CDR3 bases: TGCGCCAGCAGCTCCCGGGGGTACAATGAGCAGTTCTTC. Translating it yields CASSSRGYNEQFF.

A few counts support this clonotype. This sequence joins TRBV20-1 and TRBJ1-4; the D gene is possibly TRBD1 (6 bases). The CDR3 has 14 residues. CDR1 DFQATT and CDR2 SNEGSKA come from the germline V gene (reference sequence). V gave up 1 base and J gave up 8 bases, with 14 bases separating them. DNA of the CDR3: TGCAGTGCTAGAGTGGGAGGGGGGAAAGAAAAACTGTTTTTT. Amino acids: CSARVGGGKEKLFF.

About this clonotype itself: A much larger clone lies one base from this, so it may be a read error. The chain couples TRBV19 to TRBJ2-7, with TRBD1 identical over 9 bases. The CDR3 covers 15 residues. J was trimmed by 2 bases and V by 6 bases; bases with no gene match: 8. Germline V gene lookup returns CDR1 LNHDA and CDR2 SQIVND (reference sequence). The CDR3: CASSTGQGEAYEQYF. The CDR3 DNA is TGTGCCAGTAGCACGGGACAGGGTGAGGCCTACGAGCAGTACTTC.

This clonotype was recorded a few times. The chain carries TRBV7-6 and TRBJ1-4; possible D gene TRBD1, 5 bases. Germline CDR1 and CDR2: SGHVS and FNYEAQ. V gave up 1 base and J gave up 4 bases, with 10 bases separating them. The CDR3 contains 15 residues. In DNA form, the CDR3 reads TGTGCCAGCAGCTTAGGAGGGACGGGTAATGAAAAACTGTTTTTT. Protein product: CASSLGGTGNEKLFF.

CDR3 loop: CASSSERANTGELFF. In DNA, the CDR3 is TGTGCCAGCTCATCGGAGAGGGCGAACACCGGGGAGCTGTTTTTT. This chain connects TRBV18 to TRBJ2-2, with D perhaps matching TRBD2 (5 bases). This CDR3 is 15 amino acids long. Trimming cost V 5 bases and J 0 bases, with 10 bases left between them. The germline gives CDR1 KGHSH, CDR2 LQKENI.

This clonotype was counted many times. The chain links TRBV27 to TRBJ2-1, with 11 positions matching TRBD2. The CDR3 spans 19 residues. The V segment lost 3 bases and the J segment 0 bases; nucleotides outside the gene matches: 10. Germline lookup yields CDR1 MNHEY and CDR2 SMNVEV (reference sequence). CDR3 in amino acids: CASSFTLPSGRSSYNEQFF. Written as DNA, the CDR3 is TGTGCCAGCAGTTTCACCCTCCCTAGCGGGAGGAGCTCCTACAATGAGCAGTTCTTC.

This clonotype was recorded at least ten times. This chain joins TRBV20-1 and TRBJ2-7, with 9 positions matching TRBD1. Germline V gene data show CDR1 as DFQATT and CDR2 as SNEGSKA (reference sequence). The CDR3 sequence is 15 residues long. The ends lost 6 bases at V and 1 base at J; junction bases unmatched: 10. CDR3 coding DNA: TGCAGTGCCCGCAGGACAGGGGACCTATCCTACGAGCAGTACTTC. Its protein product is CSARRTGDLSYEQYF.

Worth noting for this clonotype: A much larger clone differs by one base, so this may be a read error. The CDR3 nucleotides are TGTGCCAGCAGTGGGTTGGTACTTCACACCGGGGAGCCGTTTTTT. This gives the protein CASSGLVLHTGEPFF. J is TRBJ2-2 and V is TRBV2; D possibly corresponds to TRBD2 (5 bases). The CDR3 sequence is 15 residues long. Germline V gives CDR1 SNHLY, CDR2 FYNNEI.

The chain recombines TRBV2 with TRBJ2-7; no clear D gene. From germline, CDR1 is SNHLY and CDR2 FYNNEI. V was pared by 4 bases and J by 3 bases, with 10 bases between. The CDR3 runs to 13 residues. The CDR3 DNA reads TGTGCCAGCAGTGGGGTACGAGGCTACGAGCAGTACTTC. This encodes CASSGVRGYEQYF.